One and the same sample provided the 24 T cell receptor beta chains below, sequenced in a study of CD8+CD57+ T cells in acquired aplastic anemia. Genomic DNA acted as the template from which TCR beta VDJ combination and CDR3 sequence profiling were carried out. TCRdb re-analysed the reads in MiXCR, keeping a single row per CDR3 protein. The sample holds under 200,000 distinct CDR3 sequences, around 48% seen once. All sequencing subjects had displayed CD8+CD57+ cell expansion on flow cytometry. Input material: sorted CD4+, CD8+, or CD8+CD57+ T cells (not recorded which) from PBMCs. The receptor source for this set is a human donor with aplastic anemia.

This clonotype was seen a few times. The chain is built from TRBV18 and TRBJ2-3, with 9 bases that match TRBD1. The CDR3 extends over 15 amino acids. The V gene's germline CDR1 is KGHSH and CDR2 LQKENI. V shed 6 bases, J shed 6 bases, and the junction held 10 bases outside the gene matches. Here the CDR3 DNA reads TGTGCCAGCTCCCCCGGGACAGGGAAGCTTGATACGCAGTATTTT. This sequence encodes CASSPGTGKLDTQYF.

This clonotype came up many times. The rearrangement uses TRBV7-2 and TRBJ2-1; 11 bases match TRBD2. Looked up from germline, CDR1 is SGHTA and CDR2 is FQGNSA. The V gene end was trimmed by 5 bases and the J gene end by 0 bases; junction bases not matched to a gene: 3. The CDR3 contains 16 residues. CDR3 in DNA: TGTGCCAGCAGCAGCACTAGCGGGGGCTCCTACAATGAGCAGTTCTTC. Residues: CASSSTSGGSYNEQFF. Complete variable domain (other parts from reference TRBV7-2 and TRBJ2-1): GAGVSQSPSNKVTEKGKDVELRCDPISGHTALYWYRQSLGQGLEFLIYFQGNSAPDKSGLPSDRFSAERTGGSVSTLTIQRTQQEDSAVYLCASSSTSGGSYNEQFFGPGTRLTVL.

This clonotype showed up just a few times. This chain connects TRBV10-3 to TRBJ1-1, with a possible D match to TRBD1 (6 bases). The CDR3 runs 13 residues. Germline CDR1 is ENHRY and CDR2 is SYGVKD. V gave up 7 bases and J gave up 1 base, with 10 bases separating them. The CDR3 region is CAITGTTNTEAFF. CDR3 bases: TGTGCCATCACGGGGACAACGAACACTGAAGCTTTCTTT.

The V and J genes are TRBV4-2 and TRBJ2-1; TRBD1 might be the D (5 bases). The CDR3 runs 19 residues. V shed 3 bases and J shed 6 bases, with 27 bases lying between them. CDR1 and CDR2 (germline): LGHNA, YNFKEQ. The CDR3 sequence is CASSHLVGSGQELGNEQFF. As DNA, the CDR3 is TGTGCCAGCAGCCACCTGGTGGGGTCAGGGCAAGAATTAGGCAATGAGCAGTTCTTC.

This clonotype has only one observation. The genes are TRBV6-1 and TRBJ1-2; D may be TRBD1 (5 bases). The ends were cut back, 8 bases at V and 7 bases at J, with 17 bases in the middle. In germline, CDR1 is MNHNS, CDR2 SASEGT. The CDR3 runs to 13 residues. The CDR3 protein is CASRDRLLSGYTF. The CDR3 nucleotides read TGTGCCAGCCGGGACCGCCTCCTCTCTGGCTACACCTTC.

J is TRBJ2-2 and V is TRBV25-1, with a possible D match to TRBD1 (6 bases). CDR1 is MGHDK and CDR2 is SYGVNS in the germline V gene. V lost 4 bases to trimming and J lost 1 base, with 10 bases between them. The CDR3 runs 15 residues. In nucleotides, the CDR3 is TGTGCCAGCAGTGGGGAACAGGGGAACACCGGGGAGCTGTTTTTT. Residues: CASSGEQGNTGELFF. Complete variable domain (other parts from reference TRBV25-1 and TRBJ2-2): EADIYQTPRYLVIGTGKKITLECSQTMGHDKMYWYQQDPGMELHLIHYSYGVNSTEKGDLSSESTVSRIRTEHFPLTLESARPSHTSQYLCASSGEQGNTGELFFGEGSRLTVL.

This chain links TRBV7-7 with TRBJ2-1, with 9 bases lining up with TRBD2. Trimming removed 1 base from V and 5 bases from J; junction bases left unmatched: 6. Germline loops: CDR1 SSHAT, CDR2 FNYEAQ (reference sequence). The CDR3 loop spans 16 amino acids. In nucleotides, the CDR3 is TGTGCCAGCAGCTTAGGCCTAGCGGGGAGAGACAATGAGCAGTTCTTC. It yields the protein CASSLGLAGRDNEQFF.

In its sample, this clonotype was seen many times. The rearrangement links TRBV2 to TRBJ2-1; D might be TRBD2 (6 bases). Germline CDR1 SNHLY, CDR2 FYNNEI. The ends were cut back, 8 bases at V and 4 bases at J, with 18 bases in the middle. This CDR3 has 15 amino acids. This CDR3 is CASHVGGGPYNEQFF. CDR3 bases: TGTGCCAGCCACGTAGGAGGAGGGCCTTACAATGAGCAGTTCTTC.

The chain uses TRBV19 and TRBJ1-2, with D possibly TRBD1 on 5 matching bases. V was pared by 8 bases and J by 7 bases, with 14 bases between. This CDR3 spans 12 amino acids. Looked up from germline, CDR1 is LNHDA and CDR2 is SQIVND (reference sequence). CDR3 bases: TGTGCCAGTCGAGACTGGGACGGTGGCTACACCTTC. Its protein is CASRDWDGGYTF. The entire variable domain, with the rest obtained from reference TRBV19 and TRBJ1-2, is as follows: DGGITQSPKYLFRKEGQNVTLSCEQNLNHDAMYWYRQDPGQGLRLIYYSQIVNDFQKGDIAEGYSVSREKKESFPLTVTSAQKNPTAFYLCASRDWDGGYTFGSGTRLTVV.

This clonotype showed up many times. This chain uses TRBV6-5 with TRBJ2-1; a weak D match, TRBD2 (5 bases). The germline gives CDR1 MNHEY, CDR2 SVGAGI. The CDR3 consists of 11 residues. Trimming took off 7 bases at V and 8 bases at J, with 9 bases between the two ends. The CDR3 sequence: CASTSWDEQFF. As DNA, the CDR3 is TGTGCCAGCACTAGCTGGGATGAGCAGTTCTTC.

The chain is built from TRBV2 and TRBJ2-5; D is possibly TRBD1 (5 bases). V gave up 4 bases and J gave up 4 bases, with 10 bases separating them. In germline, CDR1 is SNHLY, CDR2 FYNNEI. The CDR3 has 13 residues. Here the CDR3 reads CASSVWQGETQYF. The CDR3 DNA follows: TGTGCCAGCAGTGTTTGGCAGGGAGAGACCCAGTACTTC.

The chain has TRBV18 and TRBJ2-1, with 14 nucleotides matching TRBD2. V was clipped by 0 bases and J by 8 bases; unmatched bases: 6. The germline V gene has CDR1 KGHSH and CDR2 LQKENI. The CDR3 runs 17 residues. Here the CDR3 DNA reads TGTGCCAGCTCACCACCGACTAGCGGGAGGGCCAGGGATGAGCAGTTCTTC. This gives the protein CASSPPTSGRARDEQFF.

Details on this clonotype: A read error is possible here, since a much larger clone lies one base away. The DNA of the CDR3 is TGTGCCAGCAGCCAAGTTACGGGACAGAATGGCTACACCTTC. Residues: CASSQVTGQNGYTF. The chain combines TRBV3-1 with TRBJ1-2; TRBD1 matches at 7 bases. V lost 1 base, J lost 6 bases, and 5 bases stayed unmatched. In germline, CDR1 is LGHDT, CDR2 YNNKEL (reference sequence). This CDR3 contains 14 residues.

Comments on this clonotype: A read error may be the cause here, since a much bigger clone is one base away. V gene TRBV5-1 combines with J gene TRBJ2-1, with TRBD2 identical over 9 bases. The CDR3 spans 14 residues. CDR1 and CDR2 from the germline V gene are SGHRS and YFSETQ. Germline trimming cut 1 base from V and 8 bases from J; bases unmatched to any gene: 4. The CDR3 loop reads CASSLRGLAHEQFF. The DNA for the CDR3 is TGCGCCAGCAGCTTGAGGGGACTAGCCCATGAGCAGTTCTTC. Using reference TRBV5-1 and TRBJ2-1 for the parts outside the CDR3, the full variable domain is KAGVTQTPRYLIKTRGQQVTLSCSPISGHRSVSWYQQTPGQGLQFLFEYFSETQRNKGNFPGRFSGRQFSNSRSEMNVSTLELGDSALYLCASSLRGLAHEQFFGPGTRLTVL.

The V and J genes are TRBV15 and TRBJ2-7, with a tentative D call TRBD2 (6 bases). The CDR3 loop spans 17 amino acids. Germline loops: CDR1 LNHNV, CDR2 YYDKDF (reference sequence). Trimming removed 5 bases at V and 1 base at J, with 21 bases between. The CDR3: CATSGAGTFPDSYEQYF. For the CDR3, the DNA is TGTGCCACCAGCGGCGCCGGGACTTTCCCAGATTCCTACGAGCAGTACTTC.

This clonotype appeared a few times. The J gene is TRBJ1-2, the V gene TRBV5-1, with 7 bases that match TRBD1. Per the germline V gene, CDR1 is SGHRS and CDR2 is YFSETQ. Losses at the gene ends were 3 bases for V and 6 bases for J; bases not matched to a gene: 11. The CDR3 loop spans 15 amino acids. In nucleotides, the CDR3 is TGCGCCAGCAGCTACCCAGGGGGGGGCACGGATGGCTACACCTTC. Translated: CASSYPGGGTDGYTF.

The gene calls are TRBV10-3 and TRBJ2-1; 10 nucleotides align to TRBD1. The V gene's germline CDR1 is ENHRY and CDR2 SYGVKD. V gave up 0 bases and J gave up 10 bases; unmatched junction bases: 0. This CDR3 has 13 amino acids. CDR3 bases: TGTGCCATCAGTGAGTCGGGACAGGGGGAGCAGTTCTTC. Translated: CAISESGQGEQFF.

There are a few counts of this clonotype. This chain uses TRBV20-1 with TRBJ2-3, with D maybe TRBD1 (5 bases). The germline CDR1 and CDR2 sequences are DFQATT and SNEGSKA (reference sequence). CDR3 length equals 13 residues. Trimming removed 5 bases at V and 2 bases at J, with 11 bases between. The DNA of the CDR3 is TGCAGTGCTGCGGACACCTCCACAGATACGCAGTATTTT. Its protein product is CSAADTSTDTQYF.

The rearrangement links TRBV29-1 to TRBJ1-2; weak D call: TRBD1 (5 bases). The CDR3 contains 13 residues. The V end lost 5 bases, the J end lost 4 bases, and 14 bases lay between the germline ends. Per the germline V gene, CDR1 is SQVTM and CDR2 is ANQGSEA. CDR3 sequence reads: CSVWDGGAYGYTF. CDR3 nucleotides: TGCAGCGTTTGGGACGGCGGGGCCTATGGCTACACCTTC.

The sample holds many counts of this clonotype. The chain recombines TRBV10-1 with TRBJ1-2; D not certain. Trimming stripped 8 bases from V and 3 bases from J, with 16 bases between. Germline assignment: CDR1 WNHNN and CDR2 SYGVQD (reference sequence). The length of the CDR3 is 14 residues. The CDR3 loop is CASLRSPLDYGYTF. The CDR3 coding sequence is TGCGCCAGCCTCCGCAGCCCCCTGGACTATGGCTACACCTTC.

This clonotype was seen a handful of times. The CDR3 protein is CASSRTSGGGNEQFF. CDR3 in DNA: TGTGCCAGCTCAAGGACTAGCGGAGGAGGCAATGAGCAGTTCTTC. V and J are TRBV18 and TRBJ2-1; 10 bases agree with TRBD2. The CDR3 has 15 residues. In germline, CDR1 is KGHSH, CDR2 LQKENI. V shed 5 bases, J shed 6 bases, and the junction held 7 bases outside the gene matches.

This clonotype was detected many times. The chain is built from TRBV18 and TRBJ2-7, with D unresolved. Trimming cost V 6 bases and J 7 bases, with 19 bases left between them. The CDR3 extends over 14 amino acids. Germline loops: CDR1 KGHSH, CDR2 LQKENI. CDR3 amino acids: CASSRDGLLGEQYF. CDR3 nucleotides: TGTGCCAGCTCTCGTGACGGTCTGCTTGGGGAGCAGTACTTC.

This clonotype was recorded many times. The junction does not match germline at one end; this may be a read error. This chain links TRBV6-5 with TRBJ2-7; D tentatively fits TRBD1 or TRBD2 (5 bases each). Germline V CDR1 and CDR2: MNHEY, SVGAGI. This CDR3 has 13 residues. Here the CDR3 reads CASSYTGERRGTF. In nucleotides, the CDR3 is TGTGCCAGCAGTTATACCGGAGAACGGCGAGGGACGTTC.

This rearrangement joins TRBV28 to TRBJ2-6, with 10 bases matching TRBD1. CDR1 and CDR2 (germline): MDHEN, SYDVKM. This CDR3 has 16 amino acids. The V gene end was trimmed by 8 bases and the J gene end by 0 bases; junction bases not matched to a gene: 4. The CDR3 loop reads CASRTGGISGANVLTF. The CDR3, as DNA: TGTGCCAGCCGGACAGGGGGGATCTCTGGGGCCAACGTCCTGACTTTC.